The next 4 T cell receptor beta chains were all read from a single sample in a study of blood T cell repertoires in COVID-19. Sequencing used immunoSEQ multiplex PCR; TCRdb keeps in-frame clones, though not all of them. The sample records about 100,000 clones, roughly 80% being singletons. The sequenced material came from peripheral blood. These receptors were taken from an older woman with acute or convalescent COVID-19.

The rearrangement joins TRBV7-8 to TRBJ2-3, with D perhaps matching TRBD1 (6 bases). CDR3 length: 14 residues. CDR1 is SGHVS and CDR2 is FQNEAQ in the germline V gene. V was trimmed by 4 bases and J by 1 base, leaving 9 bases between them. The CDR3 DNA sequence: TGTGCCAGCAGCTCCTACAGGGGCACAGATACGCAGTATTTT. This translates into CASSSYRGTDTQYF.

The chain links TRBV19 to TRBJ2-5, with 7 bases that match TRBD1. Per the germline V gene, CDR1 is LNHDA and CDR2 is SQIVND (reference sequence). This CDR3 is built from 14 residues. V lost 4 bases to trimming and J lost 5 bases; unmatched junction nucleotides: 7. The CDR3 is CASSRTGVRETQYF. The CDR3 DNA reads as TGTGCCAGTAGTAGAACAGGGGTCAGGGAGACCCAGTACTTC.

The gene calls are TRBV19 and TRBJ2-4; TRBD2 matches 7 bases. Germline assignment: CDR1 LNHDA and CDR2 SQIVND (reference sequence). The CDR3 contains 19 residues. J gave up 7 bases and V 1 base, and 19 bases lay outside the gene matches. This chain's CDR3 is CASSIGFLTSVSPRNIQYF. The CDR3 nucleotides read TGTGCCAGTAGTATAGGGTTTTTAACTAGCGTGTCCCCCCGGAACATTCAGTACTTC.

The chain carries TRBV7-3 and TRBJ1-1; D gene unclear. The ends were cut back, 5 bases at V and 11 bases at J, with 21 bases in the middle. This CDR3 spans 14 amino acids. The V gene's germline CDR1 is SGHTA and CDR2 FQGTGA. CDR3 nucleotide sequence: TGTGCCAGCAGCCTTTTTCCCGGAGCTGGTGTGGCTTTCTTT. Its protein is CASSLFPGAGVAFF.